This T cell receptor (beta chain) was profiled in a study of blood T cell repertoires in COVID-19. Study-level information: Material from acute and convalescent COVID-19 was sourced from the United States, Italy and Spain. T cells, B-cell-depleted T cells, or PBMCs provided the cDNA or gDNA that served as material.

In the original analysis: Estimation of nucleated cell counts relied on the amplification of reference gene primers. This table comes from immunoSEQ multiplex PCR, and its TCRdb copy is limited to in-frame clones, with some not included. V, J and clone size were drawn from that table, and D and trimming were deduced from the DNA. The sample records 140,000 to 150,000 clones, 80% being singletons. Trimming left V 3 bases short and J 3 bases short, with 15 bases between. This CDR3 region has 15 residues. The germline V gene encodes CDR1 MNHEY and CDR2 SMNVEV (reference sequence). The chain carries TRBV27 and TRBJ2-7; D gene unclear. Sequencing was performed on peripheral blood. This clonotype was sampled from a man aged 70 or older who had recovered from COVID-19. Here the CDR3 reads CASSFEAYRYYEQYF. The CDR3 DNA reads as TGTGCCAGCAGTTTTGAGGCGTATCGCTACTACGAGCAGTACTTC.